Presented here are 11 T cell receptor beta chains from one specimen sequenced in a study of PD-1 blockade in classical Hodgkin lymphoma. As to time point: newly diagnosed, previously untreated cHL patient sample. Sequencing used immunoSEQ multiplex PCR; TCRdb keeps in-frame clones, though not all of them. The table includes tens of thousands of clones, roughly 90% detected once. The sequenced material came from peripheral blood mononuclear cells (PBMCs). The receptors come from a human donor with classical Hodgkin lymphoma.

The chain employs TRBV5-4 and TRBJ2-7; 7 nucleotides agree with TRBD2. Germline CDR1 reads SGHNT; CDR2 reads YYREEE (reference sequence). This CDR3 region has 16 residues. Germline trimming cut 0 bases from V and 1 base from J; bases unmatched to any gene: 7. For the CDR3, the DNA is TGTGCCAGCAGCTTGGGGGGCGGGAGTACATCCTACGAGCAGTACTTC. Translated, it gives CASSLGGGSTSYEQYF. Full variable domain (outside the CDR3, taken from reference TRBV5-4 and TRBJ2-7): ETGVTQSPTHLIKTRGQQVTLRCSSQSGHNTVSWYQQALGQGPQFIFQYYREEENGRGNFPPRFSGLQFPNYSSELNVNALELDDSALYLCASSLGGGSTSYEQYFGPGTRLTVT.

CDR3 in amino acids: CASSYSSRLNTEAFF. The CDR3, as DNA: TGTGCCAGCAGTTACTCTAGTCGGCTGAACACTGAAGCTTTCTTT. This chain links TRBV6-5 with TRBJ1-1, with D unresolved. The germline gives CDR1 MNHEY, CDR2 SVGAGI. The V and J ends lost 0 bases and 0 bases respectively, with 8 bases between them. This CDR3 is built from 15 residues.

This sequence joins TRBV7-6 and TRBJ1-4, with D unclear. Germline CDR1 and CDR2: SGHVS and FNYEAQ. Trimming shortened V by 7 bases and J by 0 bases, and 18 bases separated the two germline ends. CDR3 size: 17 residues. CDR3 sequence reads: CASKGPGGGATNEKLFF. The CDR3, as DNA: TGTGCCAGCAAAGGCCCTGGCGGCGGCGCAACTAATGAAAAACTGTTTTTT.

The chain carries TRBV15 and TRBJ2-1, with TRBD2 matching 13 bases. The CDR3 extends over 17 amino acids. Germline assignment: CDR1 LNHNV and CDR2 YYDKDF (reference sequence). The junction had 3 bases not matched to a gene; V was cut back by 0 bases and J by 4 bases. The CDR3 here is CATSRDRLAGGYNEQFF. The DNA for the CDR3 is TGTGCCACCAGCAGAGATCGACTAGCGGGAGGTTACAATGAGCAGTTCTTC.

CDR3 DNA: TGTGCCAGCAGAACAGGGGGCGGCAACACTGAAGCTTTCTTT. Translated: CASRTGGGNTEAFF. The chain links TRBV27 to TRBJ1-1; 9 bases line up with TRBD1. V gave up 6 bases and J gave up 2 bases; unmatched junction bases: 4. Germline lookup yields CDR1 MNHEY and CDR2 SMNVEV (reference sequence). The CDR3 runs to 14 residues.

The CDR3, as DNA: TGTGCCAGCAGTTCCGGGGAGGGGGAAAAACTGTTTTTT. This codes for CASSSGEGEKLFF. The gene calls are TRBV27 and TRBJ1-4, with a possible D match to TRBD1 (5 bases). This CDR3 comprises 13 residues. V was shortened by 4 bases and J by 8 bases, with 11 bases between the two germline ends. The germline V gene encodes CDR1 MNHEY and CDR2 SMNVEV (reference sequence).

This chain links TRBV29-1 with TRBJ2-2; no clear D gene. Per germline, CDR1 SQVTM and CDR2 ANQGSEA. This CDR3 has 16 amino acids. V was shortened by 4 bases and J by 1 base, with 16 bases between the two germline ends. CDR3: CSVVVTPIENTGELFF. The DNA for the CDR3 is TGCAGCGTTGTGGTTACCCCGATTGAGAACACCGGGGAGCTGTTTTTT.

V and J are TRBV27 and TRBJ1-2; possible D gene TRBD1, 6 bases. Trimming removed 5 bases from V and 3 bases from J, with 19 bases in between. Germline assignment: CDR1 MNHEY and CDR2 SMNVEV (reference sequence). The CDR3 extends over 16 amino acids. The DNA of the CDR3 is TGTGCCAGCAGTCCAATATTCGGGGGGCGAGACTATGGCTACACCTTC. This gives the protein CASSPIFGGRDYGYTF.

The CDR3 here is CASSARPEYNEQFF. The CDR3 DNA reads as TGTGCCAGCAGCGCTCGGCCAGAATACAATGAGCAGTTCTTC. This chain uses TRBV2 with TRBJ2-1, with no clear D. Trimming pared 6 bases from V and 4 bases from J, leaving 13 bases between. Germline V gene lookup returns CDR1 SNHLY and CDR2 FYNNEI. The CDR3 length is 14 residues.

This clone was detected once. The rearrangement uses TRBV28 and TRBJ2-3; 8 nucleotides align to TRBD2. With V trimmed by 8 bases and J by 0 bases, 7 bases remained unmatched. Germline CDR1 MDHEN, CDR2 SYDVKM. The length of the CDR3 is 15 residues. CDR3 region: CASHLAGSSTDTQYF. The CDR3, as DNA: TGTGCCAGCCACTTAGCGGGATCTAGCACAGATACGCAGTATTTT. Drawing the rest from reference TRBV28 and TRBJ2-3, the complete variable domain is DVKVTQSSRYLVKRTGEKVFLECVQDMDHENMFWYRQDPGLGLRLIYFSYDVKMKEKGDIPEGYSVSREKKERFSLILESASTNQTSMYLCASHLAGSSTDTQYFGPGTRLTVL.

V is TRBV6-4 and J is TRBJ1-2; TRBD1 matches at 7 bases. Germline V gene lookup returns CDR1 MRHNA and CDR2 SNTAGT. V shed 5 bases and J 8 bases; nucleotides not matched to a gene: 8. This CDR3 has 13 amino acids. CDR3 in DNA: TGTGCCAGCAGTCCACAGGGGCCCCGGGGCTACACCTTC. This codes for CASSPQGPRGYTF.